The rows below give T cell receptor beta chains drawn from one sample of a study of T cells after yellow fever vaccination. TCRdb used MiXCR to reprocess the 5' RACE reads, holding one entry per CDR3 protein. Of 200,000 to 250,000 distinct CDR3 sequences in the sample, 6.9% were seen once. The source material was CD4+ T cells sorted from PBMCs, sampled 15 days after the yellow fever booster vaccination. The origin of the receptors is a man aged 25-45 years who received the YFV17D yellow fever vaccine. Both conserved end residues are part of each CDR3.

J gene: TRBJ2-2
V gene: TRBV10-1
CDR3 protein: CASSESPGTGELFF

J gene: TRBJ2-1
V gene: TRBV5-5
CDR3 protein: CASLAGGYNEQFF

J gene: TRBJ2-2
V gene: TRBV9
CDR3 protein: CASSVALASFSGELFF

J gene: TRBJ2-3
V gene: TRBV20-1
CDR3 protein: CSARDTGGISVDTQYF

J gene: TRBJ1-1
V gene: TRBV14
CDR3 protein: CASSRTKNTEAFF

J gene: TRBJ2-3
V gene: TRBV3-1
CDR3 protein: CASSAKGGTQYF

J gene: TRBJ2-7
V gene: TRBV14
CDR3 protein: CASSRDRTSEQYF

J gene: TRBJ2-4
V gene: TRBV5-1
CDR3 protein: CASSLGPEDYIQYF

J gene: TRBJ2-3
V gene: TRBV10-3
CDR3 protein: CAISGPPTASRPDTQYF

J gene: TRBJ2-7
V gene: TRBV5-1
CDR3 protein: CASSVGNYEQYF

J gene: TRBJ1-4
V gene: TRBV6-5
CDR3 protein: CASSYDQGKANEKLFF

J gene: TRBJ2-7
V gene: TRBV5-1
CDR3 protein: CASSELHEQYF

J gene: TRBJ2-1
V gene: TRBV20-1
CDR3 protein: CSARGGSGITRNEQFF

J gene: TRBJ2-1
V gene: TRBV5-1
CDR3 protein: CASSQRAGGDNEQFF

J gene: TRBJ2-7
V gene: TRBV6-2/TRBV6-3
CDR3 protein: CASRPLAGDFNEQYF

J gene: TRBJ1-1
V gene: TRBV24-1
CDR3 protein: CATKDTTAFF

J gene: TRBJ2-7
V gene: TRBV2
CDR3 protein: CASKKFRREDSYEQYF

J gene: TRBJ2-1
V gene: TRBV24-1
CDR3 protein: CATSLGGSYNEQFF

J gene: TRBJ2-1
V gene: TRBV11-2
CDR3 protein: CASSLWTGEYNEQFF

J gene: TRBJ2-3
V gene: TRBV24-1
CDR3 protein: CATSASPTGTNTDTQYF

J gene: TRBJ2-4
V gene: TRBV18
CDR3 protein: CASSPRGALNIQYF

J gene: TRBJ1-6
V gene: TRBV6-5
CDR3 protein: CASSYDTGPGRPLHF

J gene: TRBJ2-1
V gene: TRBV18
CDR3 protein: CASSPLVSYNEQFF

J gene: TRBJ2-5
V gene: TRBV20-1
CDR3 protein: CSARPLAPQETQYF

J gene: TRBJ2-1
V gene: TRBV3-1
CDR3 protein: CASSSGQLQQFF

J gene: TRBJ1-2
V gene: TRBV5-4
CDR3 protein: CASSLTRGSYTF

J gene: TRBJ1-1
V gene: TRBV20-1
CDR3 protein: CSASGPMNTEAFF

J gene: TRBJ2-2
V gene: TRBV5-4
CDR3 protein: CASSLLDRELFF

J gene: TRBJ2-1
V gene: TRBV28
CDR3 protein: CASSYDLTEQFF

J gene: TRBJ2-1
V gene: TRBV7-8
CDR3 protein: CASSFGLAGAYNEQFF

J gene: TRBJ2-7
V gene: TRBV20-1
CDR3 protein: CSARLTSGWSRAYEQYF

J gene: TRBJ2-3
V gene: TRBV21-1
CDR3 protein: CASTFRGTACTDTQYF

J gene: TRBJ2-5
V gene: TRBV3-1
CDR3 protein: CASSPTSGIQETQYF

J gene: TRBJ2-5
V gene: TRBV4-2
CDR3 protein: CASSQGAVQETQYF

J gene: TRBJ2-1
V gene: TRBV5-1
CDR3 protein: CASSLGAENSYNEQFF

J gene: TRBJ2-7
V gene: TRBV6-2/TRBV6-3
CDR3 protein: CASSGRRYEQYF

J gene: TRBJ2-1
V gene: TRBV5-1
CDR3 protein: CASSFARNEQFF

J gene: TRBJ2-4
V gene: TRBV28
CDR3 protein: CASSPGSLAKNIQYF

J gene: TRBJ1-4
V gene: TRBV9
CDR3 protein: CASSVGYRGNEKLFF

J gene: TRBJ2-6
V gene: TRBV11-2
CDR3 protein: CASLGSGANVLTF

J gene: TRBJ1-3
V gene: TRBV7-6
CDR3 protein: CASSLGVDSSGNTIYF

J gene: TRBJ2-5
V gene: TRBV6-6
CDR3 protein: CASSYIQGETQYF

J gene: TRBJ2-6
V gene: TRBV18
CDR3 protein: CASSPLGDGANVLTF

J gene: TRBJ2-3
V gene: TRBV5-1
CDR3 protein: CASSLGAGTSTDTQYF

J gene: TRBJ1-4
V gene: TRBV29-1
CDR3 protein: CSVCTEPEKLFF

J gene: TRBJ1-1
V gene: TRBV29-1
CDR3 protein: CSARTPVNTEAFF

J gene: TRBJ2-5
V gene: TRBV20-1
CDR3 protein: CSATGQDERETQYF

J gene: TRBJ2-5
V gene: TRBV20-1
CDR3 protein: CSATSYEGKGQETQYF

J gene: TRBJ2-7
V gene: TRBV4-3
CDR3 protein: CASSQQFPSYEQYF

J gene: TRBJ2-2
V gene: TRBV7-3
CDR3 protein: CASSLYPGGNTGELFF

J gene: TRBJ2-5
V gene: TRBV6-1
CDR3 protein: CASRPYGQAQETQYF

J gene: TRBJ1-2
V gene: TRBV5-1
CDR3 protein: CASSLDRAGSGYTF

J gene: TRBJ2-5
V gene: TRBV7-2
CDR3 protein: CASELSGRTETQYF